The 12 T cell receptor beta chains given below trace back to one sample, sequenced in a study of T cells expressing NK-cell markers. Following a re-call of the 5' RACE reads, TCRdb has one entry per CDR3 protein and lacks DNA. Its listing shows 150,000 to 170,000 distinct CDR3 sequences. What was sequenced was blood T cells: a sorted CD56 or NKG2C T cell subset, CD4+ or CD8+ T cells, or bulk PBMC T cells (not recorded which). The source is a woman aged 50 to 60 in good health.

V gene TRBV4-1 combines with J gene TRBJ2-2; the D call of TRBD1 rests on TCRdb alone, since no DNA is present to check it. The CDR3 is 14 amino acids. Germline CDR1 reads MGHRA; CDR2 reads YSYEKL. The CDR3 loop is CASSLDRGRWELFF.

The J gene is TRBJ2-1, the V gene TRBV20-1; TCRdb calls TRBD1, which cannot be checked without DNA. CDR1 and CDR2 from the germline V gene are DFQATT and SNEGSKA (reference sequence). CDR3 length: 16 amino acids. This CDR3 is CSARVPPTFDPGEQFF.

The genes are TRBV6-1 and TRBJ1-3. The CDR3 consists of 15 residues. Germline lookup yields CDR1 MNHNS and CDR2 SASEGT. The CDR3 here is CASSEQQGSGNTIYF.

The chain employs TRBV3-1 and TRBJ2-1; TCRdb's D call, TRBD2, is unchecked because there is no DNA. This CDR3 contains 17 residues. Germline-derived CDR1 and CDR2 are LGHDT and YNNKEL (reference sequence). Here the CDR3 reads CASSEEDLSGSYNEQFF.

The chain couples TRBV15 to TRBJ2-1. The CDR3 is made up of 16 amino acids. Germline CDR1 LNHNV, CDR2 YYDKDF (reference sequence). The CDR3 is CATSITNRELYNEQFF.

V usage is TRBV6-5 and J usage is TRBJ1-5; TCRdb's assignment of TRBD1 cannot be checked, as there is no DNA. The CDR3 covers 15 residues. Germline CDR1 MNHEY, CDR2 SVGAGI. The CDR3 loop is CASSRTGASNQPQHF.

The chain combines TRBV24-1 with TRBJ2-5. The CDR3 spans 12 residues. CDR1 is KGHDR and CDR2 is SFDVKD in the germline V gene. The CDR3 protein is CATSESEQTQYF.

The V gene is TRBV24-1, the J gene TRBJ1-5. The length of the CDR3 is 12 residues. Per germline, CDR1 KGHDR and CDR2 SFDVKD. The CDR3 protein is CATSEGNQPQHF.

The chain uses TRBV19 and TRBJ2-5; as DNA is missing, the TRBD2 call by TCRdb cannot be tested. The germline gives CDR1 LNHDA, CDR2 SQIVND (reference sequence). The CDR3 extends over 14 amino acids. CDR3 residues: CASSIGTLQETQYF.

The chain couples TRBV5-1 to TRBJ1-2. The germline gives CDR1 SGHRS, CDR2 YFSETQ. The CDR3 totals 14 residues. CDR3 loop: CASSPDPYSYGYTF.

This rearrangement joins TRBV6-5 to TRBJ2-1; as DNA is missing, the TRBD1 call by TCRdb cannot be tested. Per the germline V gene, CDR1 is MNHEY and CDR2 is SVGAGI. The CDR3 runs to 13 residues. CDR3 region: CASSDQGYNEQFF.

This chain links TRBV7-6 with TRBJ2-1. CDR3 length: 15 amino acids. Looked up from germline, CDR1 is SGHVS and CDR2 is FNYEAQ. CDR3 protein: CASSLEPGPYNEQFF. The full variable domain, its missing parts supplied by reference TRBV7-6 and TRBJ2-1, is GAGVSQSPRYKVTKRGQDVALRCDPISGHVSLYWYRQALGQGPEFLTYFNYEAQQDKSGLPNDRFSAERPEGSISTLTIQRTEQRDSAMYRCASSLEPGPYNEQFFGPGTRLTVL.